This TCR beta chain came from a study of identical twins (dated by TCRdb to about 2016). Background for the entire study: The study deep-sequenced TCR alpha and beta repertoires from monozygotic twins, unrelated adults of various ages and cord blood to test whether fetal clonotypes persist. To rule out contamination, replicate twin experiments were performed at different times with different library preparation protocols. The investigation overall reported the following: In beta out-of-frame sequences, excess twin sharing was weaker, because having fewer shared sequences lowered the signal-to-noise ratio. Compared with coincidental sharing between unrelated individuals, an excess of low generation-probability sequences was observed among out-of-frame TCR alpha sequences shared between twins. In monozygotic twins, out-of-frame TCR alpha sharing was systematically underestimated by recombination models, although the models agreed with sharing between unrelated individuals. Abundant cord blood beta clonotypes carried fewer insertions; young adult naive repertoires showed a weaker similar trend, while memory repertoires showed none. Because the same donors could not be followed over many years, conclusions were based on cross-sectional statistical analysis. Invariant T cells such as MAIT and iNKT could partly confound zero-insertion analyses, although diverse VJ usage argued against such confounding for most clonotypes.

This clonotype was recorded a few times. Its specific antigen is unknown. Qualities for individual bases were not recorded, and no much larger clone is one base off. Every donor in the study was a healthy Caucasian. Three pairs of female monozygotic twins, all aged 18 to 29 years, made up the twin cohort. Peripheral blood mononuclear cells were used as the source from which RNA for TCR libraries was isolated. Library preparation used 5' RACE. The sequencer was an Illumina HiSeq 2000. A universal primer binding site was added through template switching, and the final cDNA carried a unique molecular identifier so that TCR cDNA molecules could be counted accurately. Specific primers in the conserved constant-segment region were used to synthesize first-strand cDNA for the TCR alpha and beta chains. Each cDNA library was double barcoded, with a SMART-Mk sample barcode plus Illumina barcodes, to control for contamination. TruSeq adapter sequences along with Illumina sample barcodes were introduced in two successive PCR steps. The TCR alpha and beta cDNA libraries were sequenced on the Illumina HiSeq platform using custom primers. As for the authors' bioinformatics: Raw reads were processed with MiGEC to extract unique molecular identifiers, and MiXCR was used to determine CDR3 positions. Recombination models were inferred per individual with the repgenHMM and IGoR tools using an EM algorithm. The tcR package in R was used for shared clonotype analysis, with sharing normalized by the product of cloneset sizes. To study raw recombination free of thymic and clonal selection effects, out-of-frame nonproductive sequences were analyzed. The raw public reads went through TCRdb reprocessing: fastp at Q25, MiXCR clone calling, in-frame beta chains kept. Duplicate CDR3 protein sequences are folded into a single record with the most common DNA and genes. These V and J calls rely on TCRdb rather than the paper's analysis. The sample table records roughly 720,000 distinct CDR3 sequences; over 15% of these occur just once. The top ten clones comprise around 13% of the sample.

The junction shows trimming of 5 bases on V and 4 bases on J, and the gene matches do not reach 6 bases of it. From cysteine to phenylalanine, the CDR3 is 15 amino acids long. Only the CDR3 DNA is retained, 45 bases long and in frame from the first base. CDR1 and CDR2 are drawn from the germline V gene (reference sequence): SEHNR, FQNEAQ. These data are also associated with another study on T cells expressing NK-cell markers. In that second paper, the authors write: TCR beta-chain repertoires were profiled in sorted CD3+CD56+NKG2C+, CD3+CD56+NKG2C- and CD3+CD56-NKG2C+ T-cell subsets from about 8 donors. Most of the eight sequenced donors were HCMV-seropositive and one was HCMV-seronegative. To restrict sorting to alphabetaTCR-expressing T cells, an anti-gammadeltaTCR antibody was added in several experiments. In six donors, the dominant CD3+CD56+NKG2C+ clonotypes ranked among the top 10 CD8+ clonotypes, making up roughly 1.0-8% of CD8+ T cells. Those dominant clonotypes were again the most abundant among CD3+CD56-NKG2C+ cells in a handful of donors, at about 28.3-60.1%. Whether the expanded NKG2C-expressing T cell clones were specific for HCMV antigens was left unclear. Randomly selected healthy volunteers, three men and five women, were used as the eight sequenced donors. HCMV-specific IgG was detected in serum with a commercial ELISA kit to determine HCMV serostatus. Bulk peripheral blood T-cell repertoires were additionally sequenced from unsorted PBMC for about six donors. MIGEC was used to demultiplex reads and group the reads by UMI, and MiTCR was used to assemble and quantify clonotypes. To exclude erroneous sequences, any TCR cDNA sequence not supported by at least two reads was discarded. The tcR package was used for downstream repertoire analysis, and clonotypes were matched between fractions using CDR3 nucleotide sequence together with V segment. Antigen specificity was annotated against VDJdb with VDJmatch, allowing one amino acid substitution in CDR3.

The TCR was taken from a young woman in good health. In this chain, TRBV7-9 is recombined with TRBJ2-3; a stretch of 10 junction bases matches TRBD2. Sequencing was done on a sample of PBMCs. The nucleotides read TGTGCCAGCAGCCCAAGCGGGGGGGGCCCAGATACGCAGTATTTT. Translation gives CASSPSGGGPDTQYF. Here the CDR3 is joined to the reference TRBV7-9 and TRBJ2-3 genes, and the full variable domain is: DTGVSQNPRHKITKRGQNVTFRCDPISEHNRLYWYRQTLGQGPEFLTYFQNEAQLEKSRLLSDRFSAERPKGSFSTLEIQRTEQGDSAMYLCASSPSGGGPDTQYFGPGTRLTVL.